At least ten counts were recorded for the clone carrying this T cell receptor beta chain. Its antigen is currently unknown. Researchers tagged individual cDNA molecules with unique molecular identifiers. TCRdb reprocessed the 5' RACE reads with MiXCR, giving one entry per CDR3 protein. The data show roughly 35,000 distinct CDR3 sequences, 5.3% seen once. These data originate in a study of early T cells in non-severe SARS-CoV-2 infection. General study findings and limits: Comparison of clonotypes with VDJdb favored anti-spike CD8 responses while missing private and CD4 specificities.

The germline V gene has CDR1 LNHNV and CDR2 YYDKDF (reference sequence). The CDR3 covers 16 residues. V was cut by 0 bases and J by 3 bases, with 15 bases left in between. Specimen: whole blood. This receptor was taken from an adult who was a healthcare worker with PCR-confirmed SARS-CoV-2 infection or an uninfected control (not recorded which). The rearrangement links TRBV15 to TRBJ2-7; D is possibly TRBD1 or TRBD2 (5 bases each). CDR3 region: CATSREKFGGRYEQYF. In DNA, the CDR3 is TGTGCCACCAGCAGAGAGAAGTTTGGGGGACGCTACGAGCAGTACTTC.